The clone carrying this T cell receptor (beta chain) was counted at least ten times. Its target is not known. This entry belongs to a study of CD8 T cells in ankylosing spondylitis. Study-wide results and limits: Clones tied to disease were said to be significantly enriched in matched ankylosing spondylitis synovial fluid. Clones that were linked to disease were CD8+ and were relatively rare in peripheral blood. In the blood and synovial fluid of reactive arthritis, some motif variants had been previously reported. Apparently characteristic of ankylosing spondylitis blood was a TCR beta motif (about 8 highly homologous variants).

J lost 9 bases, V lost 3 bases, and 7 bases had no gene match. The CDR3 consists of 15 residues. Germline V gene lookup returns CDR1 SNHLY and CDR2 FYNNEI. In making TCR beta libraries, quantitative 5'-RACE with molecular barcodes was used. TCRdb ran MiXCR on the 5' RACE reads and lists one entry per CDR3 protein. The sample lists about 220,000 distinct CDR3 sequences; about 7% were seen once. The TCR sequence derives from a male donor with ankylosing spondylitis. The sequencing sample was made of blood, either unsorted or a sorted T cell fraction (not recorded which). The rearrangement links TRBV2 to TRBJ2-1; 11 bases map to TRBD2. In DNA form, the CDR3 reads TGTGCCAGCAGTGACCCCGGGACTAGCGGTTTTGAGCAGTTCTTC. It encodes CASSDPGTSGFEQFF.